The 15 T cell receptor beta chains below come from one sample, sequenced in a study of blood T cell repertoires in COVID-19. Data came from immunoSEQ multiplex PCR; TCRdb stores just in-frame clones and leaves some out. The data show 170,000 or so clones, around four fifths seen once. Sequencing used peripheral blood. Every receptor here comes from a woman in her 70s with COVID-19, enrolled during active disease.

This clone was recorded only once. This CDR3 reads CASSKGWAEAFF. CDR3 in DNA: TGTGCCAGTAGTAAGGGGTGGGCTGAAGCTTTCTTT. The chain employs TRBV19 and TRBJ1-1, with D possibly being TRBD1 (5 bases). With 4 bases removed from V and 6 bases from J, the gap between germline ends came to 9 bases. Germline V CDR1 and CDR2: LNHDA, SQIVND (reference sequence). The CDR3 runs 12 residues.

The rearrangement uses TRBV27 and TRBJ2-2; D gene ambiguous. CDR3 size: 13 residues. Germline V gene lookup returns CDR1 MNHEY and CDR2 SMNVEV (reference sequence). V was shortened by 8 bases and J by 2 bases, with 9 bases between the two germline ends. The CDR3 DNA is TGTGCCAGCGCACTCGCAAACACCGGGGAGCTGTTTTTT. Residues: CASALANTGELFF.

This clone showed up just once. This rearrangement joins TRBV7-3 to TRBJ2-3, with 8 bases fitting TRBD1. CDR3 size: 14 residues. Germline-derived CDR1 and CDR2 are SGHTA and FQGTGA. V was pared by 6 bases and J by 4 bases, with 6 bases of the junction left unmatched. DNA for the CDR3: TGTGCCAGCAGTAGGACAGGGCCGCCAGATACGCAGTATTTT. Its translation: CASSRTGPPDTQYF.

The chain combines TRBV7-2 with TRBJ1-1; no firm D call. Looked up from germline, CDR1 is SGHTA and CDR2 is FQGNSA. V lost 5 bases and J lost 8, with 15 bases in between. The CDR3 extends over 13 amino acids. The CDR3 sequence is CASSPERGFEAFF. CDR3 bases: TGTGCCAGCAGCCCCGAGCGGGGATTCGAAGCTTTCTTT.

The chain uses TRBV7-9 and TRBJ2-3; 9 bases line up with TRBD2. The CDR3 sequence is 15 residues long. The J segment lost 4 bases and the V segment lost 5 bases, leaving 7 bases of the junction unmatched. The germline V gene encodes CDR1 SEHNR and CDR2 FQNEAQ (reference sequence). CDR3 DNA sequence: TGTGCCAGCAGCCCCAGGACTAGCGAGGCAGATACGCAGTATTTT. It is translated as CASSPRTSEADTQYF.

CDR3 protein: CASSRDNFSYTF. DNA of the CDR3: TGCGCCAGCAGCCGGGACAATTTCAGCTACACCTTC. V and J are TRBV5-1 and TRBJ1-2, with D possibly matching TRBD1 (6 bases). CDR1 is SGHRS, CDR2 YFSETQ, per germline. Trimming removed 4 bases from V and 9 bases from J, with 13 bases in between. The CDR3 loop spans 12 amino acids.

The chain carries TRBV18 and TRBJ2-5, with 8 positions matching TRBD2. Germline assignment: CDR1 KGHSH and CDR2 LQKENI. The CDR3 runs 17 residues. J gave up 7 bases and V 0 bases, and 13 bases lay outside the gene matches. CDR3 residues: CASSPPVVAGWVGTQYF. The CDR3 coding sequence is TGTGCCAGCTCACCACCGGTGGTAGCGGGATGGGTCGGGACCCAGTACTTC.

The chain employs TRBV9 and TRBJ2-3; 8 nucleotides line up with TRBD2. Trimming at V came to 4 bases and at J to 3 bases, leaving 10 bases not matched to a gene. Germline CDR1 SGDLS, CDR2 YYNGEE. The CDR3 covers 16 residues. The CDR3 sequence is CASSLGGVAGTDTQYF. As DNA, the CDR3 is TGTGCCAGCAGCTTGGGCGGGGTAGCGGGAACAGATACGCAGTATTTT. The variable domain in full, with the rest retrieved from reference TRBV9 and TRBJ2-3, is DSGVTQTPKHLITATGQRVTLRCSPRSGDLSVYWYQQSLDQGLQFLIQYYNGEERAKGNILERFSAQQFPDLHSELNLSSLELGDSALYFCASSLGGVAGTDTQYFGPGTRLTVL.

This clone was observed a few times. The chain employs TRBV6-2 or TRBV6-3 and TRBJ2-1; D call uncertain. Germline assignment: CDR1 MNHEY and CDR2 SVGEGT. The CDR3 covers 16 residues. V was cut by 5 bases and J by 7 bases, with 21 bases left in between. This CDR3 is CASSPSVWPARNEQFF. DNA for the CDR3: TGTGCCAGCAGTCCAAGCGTGTGGCCAGCGAGGAATGAGCAGTTCTTC.

The chain joins TRBV6-5 to TRBJ1-2, with TRBD1 matching over 12 bases. The V segment lost 6 bases and the J segment 7 bases; nucleotides outside the gene matches: 9. Germline V gene sequence: CDR1 MNHEY, CDR2 SVGAGI. The CDR3 extends over 15 amino acids. The CDR3, as DNA: TGTGCCAGCAGGAAAACCGGGACAGGGGGCCTTGGCTACACCTTC. As protein: CASRKTGTGGLGYTF.

The J gene is TRBJ2-1, the V gene TRBV9; 8 nucleotides align to TRBD2. V lost 4 bases to trimming and J lost 12 bases; unmatched junction nucleotides: 9. Germline V gene data show CDR1 as SGDLS and CDR2 as YYNGEE. The CDR3 covers 13 residues. As DNA, the CDR3 is TGTGCCAGCAGCATCCGAGCGGGAGAAACGCAGTTCTTC. Protein product: CASSIRAGETQFF.

V gene TRBV27 combines with J gene TRBJ1-6; 9 nucleotides match TRBD1. This CDR3 contains 16 residues. Germline CDR1 MNHEY, CDR2 SMNVEV (reference sequence). Trimming removed 6 bases from V and 7 bases from J; junction bases left unmatched: 10. The DNA for the CDR3 is TGTGCCAGCAGCAGACTTACCGGGACAGGGAATTCACCCCTCCACTTT. Protein sequence: CASSRLTGTGNSPLHF.

CDR3 nucleotide sequence: TGTGCCAGCAGGCTCAGGGGTTACGCGGGCGAGCAGTACTTC. Its protein product is CASRLRGYAGEQYF. V and J are TRBV28 and TRBJ2-7; possibly TRBD1 for D (6 bases). This CDR3 spans 14 amino acids. Deletions cut 6 bases from V and 6 bases from J, with 18 bases between. Germline V gives CDR1 MDHEN, CDR2 SYDVKM.

The chain joins TRBV29-1 to TRBJ2-1; 8 nucleotides line up with TRBD1. J was trimmed by 4 bases and V by 8 bases; bases with no gene match: 7. CDR3 length: 13 residues. Germline CDR1 reads SQVTM; CDR2 reads ANQGSEA. The CDR3 loop is CSSTGEVYNEQFF. CDR3 nucleotides: TGCAGCTCGACAGGGGAAGTTTACAATGAGCAGTTCTTC.

The J gene is TRBJ2-2, the V gene TRBV5-1, with D tentatively TRBD2 (6 bases). Germline CDR1 reads SGHRS; CDR2 reads YFSETQ. V was trimmed by 3 bases and J by 0 bases, leaving 24 bases between them. The CDR3 runs 20 residues. CDR3 DNA: TGCGCCAGCAGCTCGTCCCGGGGGAACCCATATACACCGAACACCGGGGAGCTGTTTTTT. Its protein is CASSSSRGNPYTPNTGELFF.